Below, one T cell receptor (beta chain) is given with its context. Antigen unknown. The sample originates from a study of cytomegalovirus exposure and HLA in healthy donors. PCR used 60 Vbeta primers and 13 Jbeta primers. Sequencing used immunoSEQ multiplex PCR; TCRdb keeps in-frame clones, though not all of them. This sample has under 150,000 clones, with around 70% found just once. The ends were cut back, 1 base at V and 10 bases at J, with 13 bases in the middle. CDR1 and CDR2 from the germline V gene are MGHDK and SYGVNS. The CDR3 is 14 residues long. Study-wide findings and caveats: TCR beta chain V- and J-gene trimming was linked, in a later analysis, to a missense variant in DCLRE1C.

The TCR comes from a middle-aged man in good health and CMV-seronegative. The chain is built from TRBV25-1 and TRBJ1-4; D may be TRBD1 (6 bases). The sequenced material came from PBMCs. The CDR3 sequence: CASSEWKGVGKLFF. The CDR3, as DNA: TGTGCCAGCAGTGAATGGAAGGGGGTGGGAAAACTGTTTTTT.